The T cell receptor beta chain described here comes from a study of Ad26.COV2.S vaccination and SARS-CoV-2 variants. Study-level background: In the study, Ad26.COV2.S was injected intramuscularly once, or twice 56 days apart.

Profiling relied on immunoSEQ multiplex PCR, and the TCRdb table lists in-frame clones only, not all of them. The data show 350,000 to 450,000 clones, around nine tenths seen once. In its sample, this clone was seen once. Its antigen is as yet unknown. Trimming took 3 bases from V and 13 from J, leaving 16 bases between them. The CDR3 consists of 13 residues. Findings of the study overall: Vaccine and placebo recipients had similar non-spike TCR breadth.

The treatment is: roughly 19 received Ad26.COV2.S at low or high dose, single or two shots; 5 received placebo; per-sample allocation not given. Day 63 following the first vaccine or placebo injection was when the samples were taken. Recruitment in Boston yielded a donor of adult age, 18-55 years. Ad26 vector vaccine expressed Wuhan-strain SARS-CoV-2 spike. The chain has TRBV12-3 or TRBV12-4 and TRBJ2-1; perhaps TRBD2 as D (5 bases). The starting material was peripheral blood, obtained in a trial of Ad26.COV2.S vaccine versus placebo. The receptor was derived from a person aged 18-65 years who received the Ad26.COV2.S COVID-19 vaccine or a placebo. CDR3: CASSLSAPSPQFF. CDR3 bases: TGTGCCAGCAGTTTGTCGGCTCCTAGCCCCCAGTTCTTC.